This TCR beta chain was profiled in a study of early T cells in non-severe SARS-CoV-2 infection. The table lists this clonotype with many counts. TCRdb called the 5' RACE reads again in MiXCR, with one record for every CDR3 protein. The sample yields 25,000 to 35,000 distinct CDR3 sequences, approximately 6% seen once. What was sequenced was whole blood. This clonotype was sampled from an adult who was a healthcare worker with PCR-confirmed SARS-CoV-2 infection or an uninfected control (not recorded which).

CDR3 DNA sequence: TGTGCCAGCAGCCTGGGACGCGGCGGGAGGACCCCCTTCAGCTCCTACAATGAGCAGTTCTTC. This gives the protein CASSLGRGGRTPFSSYNEQFF. The rearrangement links TRBV4-2 to TRBJ2-1; 8 bases are a match to TRBD2. V shed 4 bases and J 0 bases; nucleotides not matched to a gene: 20. Germline V lookup: CDR1 LGHNA, CDR2 YNFKEQ. The CDR3 has 21 amino acids.